These 19 T cell receptor beta chains originate from one sample sequenced in a study of T cell responses to AZD1222 COVID-19 vaccine (dated by TCRdb to the early 2020s). Library preparation was by the immunoSEQ multiplex PCR assay. Held by TCRdb, this immuneACCESS table contains in-frame sequences only and omits some clones. Under half of the omission traces to an unresolved V gene where checked; the cause of the rest is unknown. This sample has 110,000 to 150,000 clones in its table, and roughly 92% of those were observed once. About 3.7% of the sample is held by the ten biggest clonotypes. Sample time point, as interpreted from the label and publication: baseline before first vaccination. Sequenced here: peripheral blood, sampled on day 0 of AZD1222 vaccination. Every receptor here comes from an adult in good health.

V and J are TRBV5-1 and TRBJ1-1; possibly TRBD1 for D (5 bases). The V gene lost 2 bases and the J gene lost 5 bases, with 10 bases spanning the gap. Looked up from germline, CDR1 is SGHRS and CDR2 is YFSETQ. This CDR3 has 13 residues. The CDR3: CASSLRGKTEAFF. Here the CDR3 DNA reads TGCGCCAGCAGCTTAAGGGGTAAGACTGAAGCTTTCTTT.

This sequence joins TRBV29-1 and TRBJ1-1; a weak D match, TRBD1 (5 bases). The germline V gene encodes CDR1 SQVTM and CDR2 ANQGSEA. The CDR3 is 12 amino acids. Trimming pared 6 bases from V and 1 base from J, leaving 9 bases between. In DNA, the CDR3 is TGCAGCGTCGAGACAGCGAACACTGAAGCTTTCTTT. This gives the protein CSVETANTEAFF.

The chain is built from TRBV3-1 (or the pseudogene TRBV3-2) and TRBJ1-6; D gene uncertain. V lost 3 bases and J lost 0, with 12 bases in between. The CDR3 is 17 residues long. Per germline, CDR1 LGHDT and CDR2 YNNKEL (reference sequence). The CDR3: CASSQGATDSYNSPLHF. The CDR3 region has the DNA TGTGCCAGCAGCCAGGGTGCCACTGACTCCTATAATTCACCCCTCCACTTT.

This clone showed up just once. The gene calls are TRBV6-5 and TRBJ2-7, with no clear D. Germline CDR1 reads MNHEY; CDR2 reads SVGAGI. The CDR3 loop spans 12 amino acids. V was trimmed by 6 bases and J by 2 bases, leaving 8 bases between them. The CDR3 DNA reads TGTGCCAGCAGCGGATCCGCCTACGAGCAGTACTTC. This codes for CASSGSAYEQYF.

J is TRBJ2-7 and V is TRBV12-5; 12 nucleotides match TRBD2. V was pared by 5 bases and J by 7 bases, with 6 bases of the junction left unmatched. Looked up from germline, CDR1 is LGHNT and CDR2 is FRNRAP. There are 14 residues in the CDR3. CDR3 nucleotide sequence: TGTGCTAGTGGTAGACTAGCGGGAGCGGGAGAGCAGTACTTC. It specifies CASGRLAGAGEQYF.

This rearrangement joins TRBV5-1 to TRBJ2-7, with D tentatively TRBD1 (6 bases). Germline loops: CDR1 SGHRS, CDR2 YFSETQ. The CDR3 has 12 residues. The ends were cut back, 4 bases at V and 3 bases at J, with 8 bases in the middle. The CDR3 sequence is CASSRDIYEQYF. The CDR3 nucleotides are TGCGCCAGCAGCCGGGACATCTACGAGCAGTACTTC. The full variable domain, its missing parts supplied by reference TRBV5-1 and TRBJ2-7, is KAGVTQTPRYLIKTRGQQVTLSCSPISGHRSVSWYQQTPGQGLQFLFEYFSETQRNKGNFPGRFSGRQFSNSRSEMNVSTLELGDSALYLCASSRDIYEQYFGPGTRLTVT.

This chain links TRBV5-1 with TRBJ2-1; 10 nucleotides align to TRBD2. Germline loops: CDR1 SGHRS, CDR2 YFSETQ. The ends lost 1 base at V and 7 bases at J; junction bases unmatched: 8. This CDR3 contains 16 residues. CDR3 DNA: TGCGCCAGCAGCTTGTTAGGGACTAGCGATGCAAATGAGCAGTTCTTC. It yields the protein CASSLLGTSDANEQFF.

This clone was seen once. J is TRBJ2-7 and V is TRBV12-2; no check of the table's D call, TRBD1, against the DNA was made. TRBV12-2 is marked as a pseudogene. This CDR3 comprises 23 residues. The DNA of the CDR3 is TGTGCAAGTCGCTTAGGGTCGGACAGGGACGGATTCAACCCAGGACACCGTTTTTACGAGCAGTACTTC. Encoded protein: CASRLGSDRDGFNPGHRFYEQYF.

This chain joins TRBV5-1 and TRBJ2-1; D is ambiguous. Germline V gene sequence: CDR1 SGHRS, CDR2 YFSETQ. V lost 0 bases, J lost 2 bases, and 9 bases lay in between. The CDR3 loop spans 15 amino acids. The CDR3 reads CASSLAGGAYNEQFF. The CDR3 nucleotides read TGCGCCAGCAGCTTGGCAGGTGGGGCCTACAATGAGCAGTTCTTC.

The chain uses TRBV5-1 and TRBJ2-7; 8 bases fit TRBD1. V lost 4 bases to trimming and J lost 4 bases; unmatched junction nucleotides: 7. The CDR3 covers 14 residues. CDR1 is SGHRS and CDR2 is YFSETQ in the germline V gene. The CDR3 nucleotides are TGCGCCAGCAGCCAGGACAGGGTCGTTTACGAGCAGTACTTC. This translates into CASSQDRVVYEQYF. The full variable domain, rest sourced from reference TRBV5-1 and TRBJ2-7, is KAGVTQTPRYLIKTRGQQVTLSCSPISGHRSVSWYQQTPGQGLQFLFEYFSETQRNKGNFPGRFSGRQFSNSRSEMNVSTLELGDSALYLCASSQDRVVYEQYFGPGTRLTVT.

The chain recombines TRBV19 with TRBJ1-5; no clear D. The CDR3 has 12 amino acids. CDR1 is LNHDA and CDR2 is SQIVND in the germline V gene (reference sequence). Trimming left V 6 bases short and J 0 bases short, with 3 bases between. CDR3 residues: CASRDSNQPQHF. In DNA form, the CDR3 reads TGTGCCAGTAGAGATAGCAATCAGCCCCAGCATTTT. Supplemented by reference TRBV19 and TRBJ1-5, the full variable domain reads DGGITQSPKYLFRKEGQNVTLSCEQNLNHDAMYWYRQDPGQGLRLIYYSQIVNDFQKGDIAEGYSVSREKKESFPLTVTSAQKNPTAFYLCASRDSNQPQHFGDGTRLSIL.

The chain is built from TRBV24-1 and TRBJ1-2, with a possible D match to TRBD1 (5 bases). Trimming removed 7 bases from V and 2 bases from J, with 10 bases in between. Germline CDR1 and CDR2: KGHDR and SFDVKD. This CDR3 spans 13 amino acids. CDR3 coding DNA: TGTGCCACCAGCCGACAGACCAACTATGGCTACACCTTC. Translation gives CATSRQTNYGYTF.

The chain is built from TRBV3-1 (or the pseudogene TRBV3-2) and TRBJ1-2; 10 bases are a match to TRBD1. Germline V gene sequence: CDR1 LGHDT, CDR2 YNNKEL (reference sequence). The CDR3 spans 15 residues. V shed 3 bases and J 5 bases; nucleotides not matched to a gene: 6. The CDR3 DNA sequence: TGTGCCAGCAGCCAGACCCCGGGACAGGGGTATGGCTACACCTTC. Amino acid sequence: CASSQTPGQGYGYTF.

The chain links TRBV25-1 to TRBJ1-2, with 10 bases fitting TRBD1. The length of the CDR3 is 18 residues. Per germline, CDR1 MGHDK and CDR2 SYGVNS. Unmatched junction bases numbered 16, after V lost 4 bases and J lost 5 bases. CDR3 region: CASSGLGDRGSGAYGYTF. CDR3 nucleotide sequence: TGTGCCAGCAGTGGGCTGGGGGACAGGGGATCCGGAGCGTATGGCTACACCTTC.

The chain's CDR3 is CASSLAGLAGRGEQFF. The CDR3 nucleotides read TGTGCCAGCAGCTTAGCTGGCCTAGCGGGAAGAGGGGAGCAGTTCTTC. The chain uses TRBV7-8 and TRBJ2-1; 9 bases are shared with TRBD2. The trim removed 0 bases at V and 10 bases at J, leaving 10 bases unmatched. The CDR3 runs 16 residues. Looked up from germline, CDR1 is SGHVS and CDR2 is FQNEAQ.

V and J are TRBV5-4 and TRBJ2-3; D gene unclear. The length of the CDR3 is 15 residues. Trimming took off 0 bases at V and 2 bases at J, with 10 bases between the two ends. Germline assignment: CDR1 SGHNT and CDR2 YYREEE (reference sequence). CDR3 nucleotides: TGTGCCAGCAGCTTGGACGGGTCGCCCACAGATACGCAGTATTTT. Its translation is CASSLDGSPTDTQYF.

Note on this clone: The sample holds other DNA sequences that translate to the same CDR3. The chain carries TRBV27 and TRBJ2-2, with D unresolved. Trimming left V 3 bases short and J 3 bases short, with 2 bases between. This CDR3 region has 12 residues. Per the germline V gene, CDR1 is MNHEY and CDR2 is SMNVEV (reference sequence). This CDR3 is CASSFYTGELFF. The CDR3, as DNA: TGTGCCAGCAGTTTTTACACCGGGGAGCTGTTTTTT.

V gene TRBV30 combines with J gene TRBJ1-2; 7 bases line up with TRBD1. CDR3 length: 11 residues. Germline values: CDR1 GTSNPN, CDR2 SVGIG (reference sequence). With 5 bases clipped from V and 8 bases from J, the junction kept 5 bases outside the gene matches. This CDR3 is CAWAGGGGYTF. The CDR3 DNA sequence: TGTGCCTGGGCAGGGGGGGGAGGCTACACCTTC.

The V call is TRBV29-1, the J call TRBJ2-1, with 8 bases fitting TRBD1. This CDR3 is built from 13 residues. V lost 8 bases to trimming and J lost 4 bases; unmatched junction nucleotides: 7. CDR1 is SQVTM, CDR2 ANQGSEA, per germline. The CDR3 coding sequence is TGCAGCCAGACAGGGGTGGGTTACAATGAGCAGTTCTTC. Translation gives CSQTGVGYNEQFF.